Following are 16 T cell receptor beta chains from one sample sequenced in a study of blood T cell repertoires in COVID-19. Sequencing used immunoSEQ multiplex PCR; TCRdb keeps in-frame clones, though not all of them. The sample includes some 350,000 clones, approximately 84% seen only once; the top ten take about 3%. The sequenced sample was PBMCs or T cells enriched from blood (not recorded which). The source is a young woman who had recovered from COVID-19.

The chain couples TRBV27 to TRBJ2-2; 12 positions match TRBD2. V shed 0 bases and J 1 base; nucleotides not matched to a gene: 3. The germline CDR1 and CDR2 sequences are MNHEY and SMNVEV (reference sequence). This CDR3 spans 18 amino acids. The CDR3 DNA is TGTGCCAGCAGTTTATCCCGGACTAGCGGGATGAACACCGGGGAGCTGTTTTTT. It codes for CASSLSRTSGMNTGELFF.

This clone was counted once. The chain couples TRBV19 to TRBJ1-1; D may be TRBD1 (6 bases). The V and J ends lost 3 bases and 10 bases respectively, with 24 bases between them. Germline CDR1 is LNHDA and CDR2 is SQIVND (reference sequence). The length of the CDR3 is 16 residues. CDR3 residues: CASSIRTATIFGGAFF. The CDR3 DNA reads TGTGCCAGTAGTATTCGGACAGCTACCATTTTCGGCGGAGCTTTCTTT. Filled out from reference TRBV19 and TRBJ1-1, the complete variable domain reads DGGITQSPKYLFRKEGQNVTLSCEQNLNHDAMYWYRQDPGQGLRLIYYSQIVNDFQKGDIAEGYSVSREKKESFPLTVTSAQKNPTAFYLCASSIRTATIFGGAFFGQGTRLTVV.

The genes are TRBV27 and TRBJ1-5, with no clear D. Trimming cost V 0 bases and J 4 bases, with 4 bases left between them. The germline CDR1 and CDR2 sequences are MNHEY and SMNVEV (reference sequence). The CDR3 has 13 amino acids. The CDR3 region is CASSLSTNQPQHF. CDR3 bases: TGTGCCAGCAGTTTATCGACAAATCAGCCCCAGCATTTT.

This clone was counted a single time. V gene TRBV27 combines with J gene TRBJ2-5, with D perhaps TRBD2 (6 bases). Trimming shortened V by 9 bases and J by 0 bases, and 14 bases separated the two germline ends. Germline V gene lookup returns CDR1 MNHEY and CDR2 SMNVEV (reference sequence). The length of the CDR3 is 14 residues. The chain's CDR3 is CASSGMADQETQYF. CDR3 in DNA: TGTGCCAGTAGCGGTATGGCAGACCAAGAGACCCAGTACTTC.

The genes are TRBV15 and TRBJ2-1; 7 nucleotides align to TRBD2. The length of the CDR3 is 19 residues. V shed 0 bases and J 4 bases; nucleotides not matched to a gene: 15. The germline gives CDR1 LNHNV, CDR2 YYDKDF (reference sequence). In nucleotides, the CDR3 is TGTGCCACCAGCAGAGATAACGCCCCGGGCCTAGCGGAGTACAATGAGCAGTTCTTC. Translated, it gives CATSRDNAPGLAEYNEQFF.

The rearrangement joins TRBV7-2 to TRBJ2-2; D might be TRBD2 (7 bases). V lost 6 bases and J lost 6, with 20 bases in between. Germline assignment: CDR1 SGHTA and CDR2 FQGNSA. The CDR3 has 16 amino acids. The CDR3 is CASRPRGGGFAGELFF. For the CDR3, the DNA is TGTGCCAGCAGACCCCGGGGAGGGGGTTTCGCCGGGGAGCTGTTTTTT.

J is TRBJ1-2 and V is TRBV6-5, with 10 bases fitting TRBD1. This CDR3 is 13 amino acids long. Unmatched junction bases numbered 5, after V lost 6 bases and J lost 7 bases. Germline-derived CDR1 and CDR2 are MNHEY and SVGAGI. The CDR3 sequence: CASRGDRGSGYTF. The CDR3 DNA reads TGTGCCAGCAGGGGGGACAGGGGAAGTGGCTACACCTTC.

This chain uses TRBV28 with TRBJ1-6, with D perhaps matching TRBD1 (6 bases). The CDR3 is 13 residues long. Trimming shortened V by 4 bases and J by 9 bases, and 10 bases separated the two germline ends. CDR1 is MDHEN, CDR2 SYDVKM, per germline. DNA for the CDR3: TGTGCCAGCAGTTCAGGGGTTAGTTCACCCCTCCACTTT. Its translation: CASSSGVSSPLHF. The whole variable domain, filled in from reference TRBV28 and TRBJ1-6, reads DVKVTQSSRYLVKRTGEKVFLECVQDMDHENMFWYRQDPGLGLRLIYFSYDVKMKEKGDIPEGYSVSREKKERFSLILESASTNQTSMYLCASSSGVSSPLHFGNGTRLTVT.

V usage is TRBV9 and J usage is TRBJ1-4; TRBD1 matches 7 bases. This CDR3 has 14 residues. Looked up from germline, CDR1 is SGDLS and CDR2 is YYNGEE. The junction had 3 bases not matched to a gene; V was cut back by 0 bases and J by 7 bases. CDR3 coding DNA: TGTGCCAGCAGCGTAGCAGGGGGAAGTGAAAAACTGTTTTTT. Translation gives CASSVAGGSEKLFF.

The gene calls are TRBV18 and TRBJ2-1, with TRBD1 matching 9 bases. This CDR3 is built from 14 residues. With V trimmed by 3 bases and J by 9 bases, 6 bases remained unmatched. Germline V CDR1 and CDR2: KGHSH, LQKENI. The CDR3 DNA sequence: TGTGCCAGCTCACCCGGGGGACAGGGCTTTGAGCAGTTCTTC. Its protein product is CASSPGGQGFEQFF.

The chain is built from TRBV6-5 and TRBJ2-3; D might be TRBD2 (6 bases). Germline assignment: CDR1 MNHEY and CDR2 SVGAGI. The CDR3 is 13 residues long. Trimming stripped 6 bases from V and 3 bases from J, with 10 bases between. DNA for the CDR3: TGTGCCAGCAGCCATCGGGGGACAGATACGCAGTATTTT. Its translation: CASSHRGTDTQYF.

Only one count was recorded for this clone. V gene TRBV30 combines with J gene TRBJ1-5, with no clear D. V dropped 2 bases and J dropped 5 bases, with 10 bases sitting between them. The V gene's germline CDR1 is GTSNPN and CDR2 SVGIG (reference sequence). This CDR3 spans 13 amino acids. The CDR3, as DNA: TGTGCCTGGAGTTACAGTAGAGATCAGCCCCAGCATTTT. It yields the protein CAWSYSRDQPQHF.

The chain has TRBV19 and TRBJ2-3; D is ambiguous. Trimming shortened V by 1 base and J by 6 bases, and 2 bases separated the two germline ends. The CDR3 sequence is 11 residues long. Germline values: CDR1 LNHDA, CDR2 SQIVND (reference sequence). The CDR3 loop reads CASSIADTQYF. DNA for the CDR3: TGTGCCAGTAGTATAGCGGATACGCAGTATTTT. Full variable domain (outside the CDR3, taken from reference TRBV19 and TRBJ2-3): DGGITQSPKYLFRKEGQNVTLSCEQNLNHDAMYWYRQDPGQGLRLIYYSQIVNDFQKGDIAEGYSVSREKKESFPLTVTSAQKNPTAFYLCASSIADTQYFGPGTRLTVL.

The J gene is TRBJ2-7, the V gene TRBV7-2; TRBD2 matches at 9 bases. The length of the CDR3 is 15 residues. Germline CDR1 is SGHTA and CDR2 is FQGNSA. Trimming cost V 2 bases and J 1 base; bases outside gene matches: 3. This CDR3 is CASSLHTSGSYEQYF. The CDR3 coding sequence is TGTGCCAGCAGCTTACATACTAGCGGGTCCTACGAGCAGTACTTC.

V usage is TRBV12-5 and J usage is TRBJ2-1; 10 bases match TRBD2. The CDR3 sequence is 15 residues long. Germline CDR1 reads LGHNT; CDR2 reads FRNRAP. J was trimmed by 5 bases and V by 7 bases; bases with no gene match: 8. CDR3: CASAPGLAADNEQFF. Here the CDR3 DNA reads TGTGCTAGTGCCCCCGGACTAGCGGCCGACAATGAGCAGTTCTTC. Drawing the rest from reference TRBV12-5 and TRBJ2-1, the complete variable domain is DARVTQTPRHKVTEMGQEVTMRCQPILGHNTVFWYRQTMMQGLELLAYFRNRAPLDDSGMPKDRFSAEMPDATLATLKIQPSEPRDSAVYFCASAPGLAADNEQFFGPGTRLTVL.

The chain joins TRBV5-8 to TRBJ1-3; D call uncertain. CDR3 length equals 13 residues. Germline values: CDR1 SGHTS, CDR2 YDEGEE. V lost 5 bases and J lost 0, with 6 bases in between. The CDR3 sequence: CASRQSSGNTIYF. As DNA, the CDR3 is TGTGCCAGCAGACAGAGCTCTGGAAACACCATATATTTT.